A selection of T cell receptor beta chains follows, all from one sample in a study of beta chain features in type 1 diabetes. The data were produced by immunoSEQ multiplex PCR, yet TCRdb's version contains in-frame clones alone and is incomplete. The repertoire holds 500,000 to 650,000 clones, with around an eighth as singletons. The sample taken for sequencing was naive CD4+ T cells from blood. Receptor source: a man aged 25 to 40 with type 1 diabetes. CDR3s leave out the opening cysteine and the closing phenylalanine or tryptophan. Fields, in order: V gene, CDR3 protein.

TRBV5-8 ASSLAAGRNYGYT
TRBV28 ASSLLVGGSDTQY
TRBV4-3 ASSQAGQDNYGYT
TRBV15 ATSRGGNNYNEQF
TRBV9 ASSVGDRSYNEQF
TRBV9 ASSVADGELF
TRBV29-1 SVISGGAGTQY
TRBV29-1 SATTGFVSEQY
TRBV4-3 ASSQGIPRTGGRNQPQH
TRBV6-6 ASSSLSGTGFNEQF
TRBV5-4 ASTRGSNAGGNSPLH
TRBV5-6 ASSLSVDEQY
TRBV2 ASSEGAGSPLH
TRBV9 ASSVGYGYT
TRBV28 ASSSTNPPYEQY
TRBV6-6 ASSYRIGTDYGYT
TRBV29-1 SVVENYGYT
TRBV9 ASSVGQGGIYGYT
TRBV4-3 ASSQEASVGRTANNEKLF
TRBV14 ASSQDKRRWDTQY
TRBV2 AAIGGSSGANVLT
TRBV2 ASGRAYGYT
TRBV7-2 ASSPTRVNTEAF
TRBV27 ASSSYPLAGGREQF
TRBV5-1 ASSGGSPNTEAF
TRBV5-4 ASSLGRGLTTGELF
TRBV5-1 ASSNDRELGEAF
TRBV28 ASSSLAGLGPQH
TRBV2 ASTGFEKLF
TRBV29-1 SVVYSAASYYNEQF
TRBV28 ASSPPDGGSYNEQF
TRBV30 AWSPRARNEQY
TRBV2 ASRLGQGSYGYT
TRBV5-4 ASSLSTDTGELF
TRBV18 ASSPAQTGSYGYT
TRBV19 ASSTGVGQPQH
TRBV9 ASSGGLDSYNEQF
TRBV9 ASSVAGGPSYEQY
TRBV5-1 ASSLAGLQETQY
TRBV2 ASGTNQETQY
TRBV29-1 SVWTGERYT
TRBV6-5 ASSYSLTEMNTEAF
TRBV7-2 ASSTTLQGSLGYT
TRBV10-3 AIRIDTSNTEAF
TRBV7-2 ASSLLPYEQY
TRBV30 AWSPGEGGSSGANVLT
TRBV25-1 ASSVTGAGTEAF
TRBV11-2 ASTSGAGINSPLH
TRBV10-3 AISDRTLKGETQY
TRBV9 ASSVVGGSTDTQY
TRBV7-8 ASSLAAVPASSLH
TRBV27 ASSPDRAGNTIY
TRBV7-9 ASSFATDTGYTDTQY